Listed below are T cell receptor beta chains from one sample, sequenced in a study of blood T cell repertoires in COVID-19. Produced via immunoSEQ multiplex PCR; TCRdb's table is partial and in-frame only. The table records about 34,000 clones, about 74% of them present only once. What was sequenced was peripheral blood. Receptors were obtained from a human donor in a cohort sampled during active COVID-19. CDR3s include the opening cysteine and the closing phenylalanine or tryptophan. The D gene is left open where the match is weak. A row's size may be missing; if present it is once, few, many or a size class.

v_call	j_call	clone_size	d_call	cdr3_nt	cdr3_aa
TRBV10-1	TRBJ1-4	-	-	TGCGCCAGCCCTCCTAGAAAAGGCGAAAAACTGTTTTTT	CASPPRKGEKLFF
TRBV29-1	TRBJ2-2	-	TRBD2	TGCAGCGTTGGACTAGCGGGAGGGCCTAACACCGGGGAGCTGTTTTTT	CSVGLAGGPNTGELFF
TRBV27	TRBJ2-2	-	-	TGTGCCAGCAGTTTATTCCTGAACACCGGGGAGCTGTTTTTT	CASSLFLNTGELFF
TRBV27	TRBJ1-2	once	-	TGTGCCAGCAGTTTAATGGGACAAAACTATGGCTACACCTTC	CASSLMGQNYGYTF
TRBV13	TRBJ1-1	-	TRBD1	TGTGCCAGCAGCTTACGAGACAGGGTTGGAGTTCCTGAAGCTTTCTTT	CASSLRDRVGVPEAFF
TRBV5-1	TRBJ2-7	-	TRBD1	TGCGCCAGCAGCGTAGACAGGGTGGGGCCTAGGGTGCAGTACTTC	CASSVDRVGPRVQYF
TRBV9	TRBJ2-5	-	-	TGTGCCAGCAGTAAGCAATCGCAAGAGACCCAGTACTTC	CASSKQSQETQYF
TRBV6-5	TRBJ2-7	-	TRBD2	TGTGCCAGCAGTTGGGGGGGCTCCTACGAGCAGTACTTC	CASSWGGSYEQYF
TRBV19	TRBJ2-3	-	TRBD2	TGTGCCAGTACTCGCCGGGAGGGAGATACGCAGTATTTT	CASTRREGDTQYF
TRBV3-1/TRBV3-2	TRBJ2-7	-	TRBD2	TGTGCCAGCAGCCAGAGCGGGGGGGACACCTCGCAACAGTACTTC	CASSQSGGDTSQQYF
TRBV29-1	TRBJ2-5	many	-	TGCAGCGTTGAATTGGCCGACGGGGGGACCCAGTACTTC	CSVELADGGTQYF
TRBV12-3/TRBV12-4	TRBJ1-6	few	-	TGTGCCAGCAGTATAAACAGCCAATCACCCCTCCACTTT	CASSINSQSPLHF
TRBV19	TRBJ1-2	-	-	TGTGCCAGTATTTCGATTCAGGGAAAAAGGGATGGCTACACCTTC	CASISIQGKRDGYTF
TRBV16	TRBJ2-5	-	-	TGTGCCAGCAGCCAGGGGGCTGAGACCCAGTACTTC	CASSQGAETQYF
TRBV19	TRBJ1-1	-	TRBD1	TGTGCCAGCAGGACAGGGAAAGTAAAGGACACTGAAGCTTTCTTT	CASRTGKVKDTEAFF
TRBV7-2	TRBJ2-3	-	TRBD2	TGTGCCAGCAGCTTAGTTCCGCGGGGGGGCGGGGGAGATACGCAGTATTTT	CASSLVPRGGGGDTQYF
TRBV11-2	TRBJ2-5	few	TRBD2	TGTGCCAGCAGCTTAGCGGGAGGGATTCAAGAGACCCAGTACTTC	CASSLAGGIQETQYF
TRBV7-8	TRBJ1-6	-	-	TGTGCCAGCAGCTTATTACCGGGGAGCTCCTATAATTCACCCCTCCACTTT	CASSLLPGSSYNSPLHF
TRBV15	TRBJ2-7	-	-	TGTGCCACCAGCAGAGATAGGTCGGGCGAGCAGTACTTC	CATSRDRSGEQYF
TRBV20-1	TRBJ1-3	-	-	TGCAGTGCTGCGGGAAACACCATATATTTT	CSAAGNTIYF
TRBV19	TRBJ1-1	-	TRBD1	TGTGCCAGTAGTATCCGCGGACAGGGGGTTGAAGCTTTCTTT	CASSIRGQGVEAFF
TRBV3-1/TRBV3-2	TRBJ2-7	few	-	TGTGCCAGCAGCCAAGAGTATCGGACAGACTCCAGCTCCTACGAGCAGTACTTC	CASSQEYRTDSSSYEQYF
TRBV6-5	TRBJ2-5	-	-	TGTGCCAGCAGTTACTCGAGGGGGACCCAAGAGACCCAGTACTTC	CASSYSRGTQETQYF
TRBV9	TRBJ1-6	-	-	TGTGCCAGCAGCGCCGCATTACAGGGAGTCTCACCCCTCCACTTT	CASSAALQGVSPLHF
TRBV6-1	TRBJ1-2	-	TRBD1	TGTGCCAGCAGTGAAATGACAGGGCGGGTAGGCTACACCTTC	CASSEMTGRVGYTF
TRBV7-8	TRBJ1-1	-	-	TGTGCCAGCAGCTTGGTAACAGGGTCTGAAGCTTTCTTT	CASSLVTGSEAFF
TRBV5-1	TRBJ1-2	many	TRBD1	TGCGCCAGCAGCTCCCAGGGGGACGGAATTGGCTACACCTTC	CASSSQGDGIGYTF
TRBV6-6	TRBJ1-2	-	TRBD1	TGTGCCAGCACCGACCCGACAGGGATTGGCTACACCTTC	CASTDPTGIGYTF
TRBV25-1	TRBJ2-7	-	TRBD2	TGTGCCAGCAGTGTGGCTAGCGGACTATACGAGCAGTACTTC	CASSVASGLYEQYF
TRBV7-2	TRBJ2-5	once	-	TGTGCCAGCAGCCACGGGGAGACCCAGTACTTC	CASSHGETQYF
TRBV6-5	TRBJ2-7	few	-	TGTGCCAGCAGTTACGGCGGCTCCTACGAGCAGTACTTC	CASSYGGSYEQYF
TRBV29-1	TRBJ2-2	-	TRBD1	TGCAGCGCCCTTCCCGGACAGGGCGGGACCGGGGAGCTGTTTTTT	CSALPGQGGTGELFF
TRBV29-1	TRBJ2-5	-	-	TGCAGCGTTGTCCCGACTCAAGAGACCCAGTACTTC	CSVVPTQETQYF
TRBV7-6	TRBJ2-5	-	TRBD1	TGTGCCAGCAGCATACAGGGGGATGAGGAGACCCAGTACTTC	CASSIQGDEETQYF
TRBV14	TRBJ2-2	-	-	TGTGCCAGCAGCCAGAGGGTAGGAACCGGGGAGCTGTTTTTT	CASSQRVGTGELFF
TRBV3-1/TRBV3-2	TRBJ1-4	-	-	TGTGCCAGCAGCCCTCCCTTGGGGAGGGTTGAAAAACTGTTTTTT	CASSPPLGRVEKLFF
TRBV11-2	TRBJ2-1	few	-	TGTGCCAGCAGCTTCGGGGTAGGGTCCTACAATGAGCAGTTCTTC	CASSFGVGSYNEQFF
TRBV2	TRBJ2-2	-	TRBD2	TGTGCCAGCAGTGTTTTGGCGGGAGGGGACACCGGGGAGCTGTTTTTT	CASSVLAGGDTGELFF
TRBV5-1	TRBJ1-3	-	TRBD1	TGCGCCAGCAGCACGGGACAGCACTCTGGAAACACCATATATTTT	CASSTGQHSGNTIYF
TRBV5-8	TRBJ2-7	-	-	TGTGCCAGCAGCTTGCAATTGTTGGTAACAGAAGCCTACGAGCAGTACTTC	CASSLQLLVTEAYEQYF
TRBV7-2	TRBJ1-2	once	-	TGTGCCAGCAGCGCCTACGGTGGAGGGGGCTACACCTTC	CASSAYGGGGYTF
TRBV5-4	TRBJ2-7	-	-	TGTGCCAGCAGCTCACTAGGCTACGAGCAGTACTTC	CASSSLGYEQYF
TRBV29-1	TRBJ2-5	-	TRBD2	TGCAGCGTTGAGCCCGGGACTAGCAGTCGGGAGACCCAGTACTTC	CSVEPGTSSRETQYF
TRBV6-1	TRBJ2-3	-	TRBD2	TGTGCCAGCAGTGAAGCGCGTAGCGGGGCAGATACGCAGTATTTT	CASSEARSGADTQYF
TRBV2	TRBJ1-2	-	-	TGTGCCAGTACAGCCTCCTATGGCTACACCTTC	CASTASYGYTF